These 21 T cell receptor beta chains were all obtained from the same sample, sequenced in a study of cytomegalovirus exposure and HLA in healthy donors. PCR employed 60 Vbeta and 13 Jbeta primers. Method: immunoSEQ multiplex PCR; TCRdb's copy keeps in-frame clones and lacks some. The sample yields 75,000 to 80,000 clones, over 70% seen once. Sequencing was performed on PBMCs. The receptors shown here come from a male donor in good health and CMV-seronegative.

The gene calls are TRBV5-8 and TRBJ2-7, with a possible D match to TRBD1 (6 bases). V was trimmed by 1 base and J by 6 bases, leaving 17 bases between them. Per germline, CDR1 SGHTS and CDR2 YDEGEE. This CDR3 is built from 15 residues. The CDR3 sequence is CASSLNYNRASEQYF. CDR3 coding DNA: TGTGCCAGCAGCTTGAATTATAACAGGGCCAGCGAGCAGTACTTC.

The J gene is TRBJ1-2, the V gene TRBV30; 8 positions match TRBD1. The trim removed 1 base at V and 3 bases at J, leaving 4 bases unmatched. The CDR3 is made up of 14 amino acids. CDR1 GTSNPN and CDR2 SVGIG come from the germline V gene (reference sequence). The CDR3 bases are TGTGCCTGGAGTGGGACAGGGTTGGACTATGGCTACACCTTC. It translates to CAWSGTGLDYGYTF.

V is TRBV13 and J is TRBJ1-3; D may be TRBD1 (5 bases). The germline gives CDR1 PRHDT, CDR2 FYEKMQ (reference sequence). CDR3 length: 16 amino acids. The V and J ends lost 5 bases and 0 bases respectively, with 14 bases between them. The CDR3 DNA reads TGTGCCAGCAGCCCGGGAGGGACGTTCTCTGGAAACACCATATATTTT. It specifies CASSPGGTFSGNTIYF.

The V gene is TRBV30, the J gene TRBJ1-2, with D possibly TRBD1 on 5 matching bases. The length of the CDR3 is 12 residues. Germline V gene sequence: CDR1 GTSNPN, CDR2 SVGIG (reference sequence). V dropped 2 bases and J dropped 4 bases, with 8 bases sitting between them. In nucleotides, the CDR3 is TGTGCCTGGAGTAAACAGGTCTATGGCTACACCTTC. It codes for CAWSKQVYGYTF.

In this sample, this clone turned up a few times. V is TRBV5-1 and J is TRBJ2-3; TRBD2 aligns across 8 bases. The CDR3 length is 16 residues. The germline CDR1 and CDR2 sequences are SGHRS and YFSETQ. Losses at the gene ends were 4 bases for V and 3 bases for J; bases not matched to a gene: 10. CDR3 region: CASSRGGSGETDTQYF. The CDR3 nucleotides are TGCGCCAGCAGCCGGGGTGGTAGCGGGGAGACAGATACGCAGTATTTT.

The chain recombines TRBV7-9 with TRBJ1-4, with 12 positions matching TRBD1. There are 14 residues in the CDR3. V lost 4 bases, J lost 7 bases, and 1 base stayed unmatched. CDR1 and CDR2 from the germline V gene are SEHNR and FQNEAQ (reference sequence). The CDR3 DNA sequence: TGTGCCAGCAGCTCGGGACAGGGGGCTGAAAAACTGTTTTTT. Protein: CASSSGQGAEKLFF. The variable domain in full, with the rest retrieved from reference TRBV7-9 and TRBJ1-4, is DTGVSQNPRHKITKRGQNVTFRCDPISEHNRLYWYRQTLGQGPEFLTYFQNEAQLEKSRLLSDRFSAERPKGSFSTLEIQRTEQGDSAMYLCASSSGQGAEKLFFGSGTQLSVL.

The rearrangement joins TRBV7-9 to TRBJ2-2; D unresolved. The CDR3 is made up of 15 amino acids. Germline CDR1 is SEHNR and CDR2 is FQNEAQ (reference sequence). Between the trimmed V and J ends, which lost 3 bases and 0 bases, there was a span of 8 bases. The CDR3 reads CASSLSSANTGELFF. The CDR3 nucleotides read TGTGCCAGCAGCTTGTCGTCCGCGAACACCGGGGAGCTGTTTTTT.

This rearrangement joins TRBV4-3 to TRBJ2-7; possible D gene TRBD2, 6 bases. V dropped 0 bases and J dropped 7 bases, with 10 bases sitting between them. Germline CDR1 reads LGHNA; CDR2 reads YSLEER. The CDR3 loop spans 13 amino acids. The CDR3 nucleotides are TGCGCCAGCAGCCAAGAATGGGCGGGAGAGCAGTACTTC. It codes for CASSQEWAGEQYF.

The rearrangement links TRBV28 to TRBJ2-7; D is ambiguous. Deletions cut 6 bases from V and 0 bases from J, with 15 bases between. The CDR3 contains 15 residues. Germline V lookup: CDR1 MDHEN, CDR2 SYDVKM. The CDR3 loop reads CASSPMVRPSYEQYF. CDR3 DNA: TGTGCCAGCAGCCCCATGGTGAGGCCCTCCTACGAGCAGTACTTC.

This clone has just one count. The rearrangement uses TRBV6-5 and TRBJ2-2; 10 nucleotides agree with TRBD1. With 5 bases clipped from V and 7 bases from J, the junction kept 4 bases outside the gene matches. This CDR3 is built from 14 residues. The germline V gene has CDR1 MNHEY and CDR2 SVGAGI. The CDR3 nucleotides are TGTGCCAGCAGTGACAGGGGGCAGGGCGGGGAGCTGTTTTTT. Its protein product is CASSDRGQGGELFF.

A single count supports this clone. This chain uses TRBV7-2 with TRBJ2-3; D is uncertain. Germline values: CDR1 SGHTA, CDR2 FQGNSA. The CDR3 is 14 residues long. Trimming shortened V by 6 bases and J by 2 bases, and 12 bases separated the two germline ends. The CDR3 DNA is TGTGCCAGCAGGTCTCGGGTTGTCACAGATACGCAGTATTTT. It codes for CASRSRVVTDTQYF. The full variable domain, with the rest looked up from reference TRBV7-2 and TRBJ2-3, is GAGVSQSPSNKVTEKGKDVELRCDPISGHTALYWYRQSLGQGLEFLIYFQGNSAPDKSGLPSDRFSAERTGGSVSTLTIQRTQQEDSAVYLCASRSRVVTDTQYFGPGTRLTVL.

V gene TRBV27 combines with J gene TRBJ1-5; D is uncertain. V lost 6 bases, J lost 3 bases, and 9 bases lay in between. The CDR3 covers 13 residues. Per the germline V gene, CDR1 is MNHEY and CDR2 is SMNVEV (reference sequence). The CDR3 is CASSLNVNQPQHF. The CDR3 DNA reads as TGTGCCAGCAGCCTAAACGTCAATCAGCCCCAGCATTTT.

The genes are TRBV11-2 and TRBJ2-3; 11 positions match TRBD2. This CDR3 is 15 amino acids long. Germline CDR1 reads SGHAT; CDR2 reads FQNNGV. V shed 5 bases and J 6 bases; nucleotides not matched to a gene: 7. The CDR3: CASSQLAGEYDTQYF. Here the CDR3 DNA reads TGTGCCAGCAGCCAACTAGCGGGAGAGTATGATACGCAGTATTTT.

This clone was seen a single time. The V call is TRBV7-8, the J call TRBJ1-5, with D perhaps matching TRBD1 (6 bases). The germline V gene encodes CDR1 SGHVS and CDR2 FQNEAQ. This CDR3 is built from 13 residues. The V end lost 5 bases, the J end lost 9 bases, and 14 bases lay between the germline ends. The DNA of the CDR3 is TGTGCCAGCAGCCCTGAGGGGGAAGGGCCCCAGCATTTT. It encodes CASSPEGEGPQHF.

The V gene is TRBV27, the J gene TRBJ2-6; D unclear. The length of the CDR3 is 14 residues. Germline-derived CDR1 and CDR2 are MNHEY and SMNVEV (reference sequence). Trimming removed 6 bases at V and 0 bases at J, with 6 bases between. The CDR3 reads CASSPYSGANVLTF. For the CDR3, the DNA is TGTGCCAGCAGCCCCTACTCTGGGGCCAACGTCCTGACTTTC.

The chain couples TRBV5-1 to TRBJ1-1; 8 positions match TRBD1. This CDR3 has 17 residues. Germline V gene lookup returns CDR1 SGHRS and CDR2 YFSETQ. Trimming removed 2 bases from V and 0 bases from J; junction bases left unmatched: 9. For the CDR3, the DNA is TGCGCCAGCAGCTTCTCGGGACAGGTATTTGTGAACACTGAAGCTTTCTTT. Protein sequence: CASSFSGQVFVNTEAFF.

The table lists this clone with a few counts. The CDR3 spells CASSGQGGDQPQHF. CDR3 coding DNA: TGTGCCAGCAGTGGACAGGGAGGAGATCAGCCCCAGCATTTT. The V gene is TRBV2, the J gene TRBJ1-5, with 7 positions matching TRBD1. This CDR3 contains 14 residues. The germline V gene encodes CDR1 SNHLY and CDR2 FYNNEI. V was pared by 4 bases and J by 5 bases, with 5 bases of the junction left unmatched.

The gene calls are TRBV4-2 and TRBJ2-2; D is unclear. This CDR3 is 11 amino acids long. CDR1 is LGHNA, CDR2 YNFKEQ, per germline. The germline V and J ends were trimmed by 6 bases and 7 bases, with 6 bases remaining between them. The CDR3 spells CASSSGGELFF. CDR3 bases: TGTGCCAGCAGTTCGGGCGGGGAGCTGTTTTTT.

The gene calls are TRBV7-2 and TRBJ1-3; D uncertain. V shed 1 base and J shed 9 bases, with 13 bases lying between them. This CDR3 region has 14 residues. Germline values: CDR1 SGHTA, CDR2 FQGNSA. CDR3 sequence (DNA): TGTGCCAGCAGCTTAGAGACTGGGTATGGCACCATATATTTT. This codes for CASSLETGYGTIYF.

V is TRBV11-3 and J is TRBJ2-3, with 8 bases that match TRBD2. Trimming removed 5 bases from V and 4 bases from J; junction bases left unmatched: 8. The CDR3 has 15 amino acids. Germline V CDR1 and CDR2: SGHNT, YENEEA. The CDR3 spells CASSPGGGASDTQYF. CDR3 bases: TGTGCCAGCAGCCCGGGGGGGGGAGCCTCAGATACGCAGTATTTT.

V usage is TRBV14 and J usage is TRBJ1-1; possibly TRBD1 for D (6 bases). V was cut by 6 bases and J by 2 bases, with 10 bases left in between. CDR3 length: 13 residues. Germline CDR1 reads SGHDN; CDR2 reads FVKESK. The CDR3 DNA is TGTGCCAGCAGTCGACAGGTAAACACTGAAGCTTTCTTT. Its translation: CASSRQVNTEAFF.